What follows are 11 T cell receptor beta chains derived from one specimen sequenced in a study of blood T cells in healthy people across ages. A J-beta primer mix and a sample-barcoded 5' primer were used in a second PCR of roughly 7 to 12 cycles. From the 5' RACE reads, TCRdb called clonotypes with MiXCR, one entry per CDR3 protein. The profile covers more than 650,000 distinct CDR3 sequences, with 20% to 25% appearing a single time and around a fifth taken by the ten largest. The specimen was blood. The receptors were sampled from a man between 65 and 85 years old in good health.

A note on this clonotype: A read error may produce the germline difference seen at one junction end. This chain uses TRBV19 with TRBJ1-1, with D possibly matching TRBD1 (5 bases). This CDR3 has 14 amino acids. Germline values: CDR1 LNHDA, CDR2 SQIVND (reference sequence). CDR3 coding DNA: TGTGTCAGTAGTCGTCGGCAGGGAGACACTGAAGCTTTCTTT. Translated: CVSSRRQGDTEAFF.

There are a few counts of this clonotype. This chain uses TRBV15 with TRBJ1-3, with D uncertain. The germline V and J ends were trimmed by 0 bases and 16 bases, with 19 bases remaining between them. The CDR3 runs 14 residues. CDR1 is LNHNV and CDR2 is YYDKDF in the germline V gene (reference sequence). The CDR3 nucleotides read TGTGCCACCAGCAGAGATGGAGGAGTAGGGTCCCTCTATTTT. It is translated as CATSRDGGVGSLYF.

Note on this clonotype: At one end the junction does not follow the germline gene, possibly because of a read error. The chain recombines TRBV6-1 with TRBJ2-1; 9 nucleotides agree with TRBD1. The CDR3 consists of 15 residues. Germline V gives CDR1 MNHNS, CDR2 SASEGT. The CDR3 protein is CASSEAATGGNQQFF. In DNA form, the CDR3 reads TGTGCCAGCAGTGAAGCGGCCACAGGGGGCAATCAGCAGTTCTTC.

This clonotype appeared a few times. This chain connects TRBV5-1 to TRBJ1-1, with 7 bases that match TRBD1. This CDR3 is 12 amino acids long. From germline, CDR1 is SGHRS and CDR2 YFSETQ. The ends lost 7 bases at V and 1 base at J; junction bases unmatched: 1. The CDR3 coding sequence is TGCGCCAGCCGACAGGGGAACACTGAAGCTTTCTTT. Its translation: CASRQGNTEAFF.

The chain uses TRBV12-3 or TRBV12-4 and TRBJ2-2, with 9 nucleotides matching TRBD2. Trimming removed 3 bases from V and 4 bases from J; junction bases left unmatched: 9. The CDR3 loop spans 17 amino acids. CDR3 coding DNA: TGTGCCAGCAGTTTGGGTCTAGCGGGGACGAGCACCGGGGAGCTGTTTTTT. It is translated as CASSLGLAGTSTGELFF.

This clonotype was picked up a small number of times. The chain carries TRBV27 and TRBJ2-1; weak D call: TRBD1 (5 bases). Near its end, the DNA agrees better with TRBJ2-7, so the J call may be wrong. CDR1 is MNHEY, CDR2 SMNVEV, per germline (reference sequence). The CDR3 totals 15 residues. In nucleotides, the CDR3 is TGTGCCAGCAGTACATCGGCAGGGATTTCGTACGAGCAGTACTTC. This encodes CASSTSAGISYEQYF.

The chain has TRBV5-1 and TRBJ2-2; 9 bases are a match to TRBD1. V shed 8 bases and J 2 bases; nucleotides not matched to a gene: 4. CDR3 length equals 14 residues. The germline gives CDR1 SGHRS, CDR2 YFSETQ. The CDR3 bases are TGCGCCAGTTTGGGACAGGGCAACACCGGGGAGCTGTTTTTT. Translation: CASLGQGNTGELFF.

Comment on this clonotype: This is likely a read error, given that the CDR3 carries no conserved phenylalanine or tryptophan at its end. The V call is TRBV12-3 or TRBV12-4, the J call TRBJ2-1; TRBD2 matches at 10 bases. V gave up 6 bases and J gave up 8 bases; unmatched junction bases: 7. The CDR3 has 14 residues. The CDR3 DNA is TGTGCCAGCAGACTCAGCGGGAGGGCGGATGAGCAGTTCTCC. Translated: CASRLSGRADEQFS.

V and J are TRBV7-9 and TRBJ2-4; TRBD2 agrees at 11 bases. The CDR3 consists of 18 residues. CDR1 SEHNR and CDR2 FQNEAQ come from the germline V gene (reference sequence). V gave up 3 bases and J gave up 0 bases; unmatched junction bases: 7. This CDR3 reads CASSLASGRQLAKNIQYF. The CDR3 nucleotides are TGTGCCAGCAGCTTGGCTAGCGGGAGGCAACTAGCCAAAAACATTCAGTACTTC. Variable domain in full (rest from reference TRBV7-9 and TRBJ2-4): DTGVSQNPRHKITKRGQNVTFRCDPISEHNRLYWYRQTLGQGPEFLTYFQNEAQLEKSRLLSDRFSAERPKGSFSTLEIQRTEQGDSAMYLCASSLASGRQLAKNIQYFGAGTRLSVL.

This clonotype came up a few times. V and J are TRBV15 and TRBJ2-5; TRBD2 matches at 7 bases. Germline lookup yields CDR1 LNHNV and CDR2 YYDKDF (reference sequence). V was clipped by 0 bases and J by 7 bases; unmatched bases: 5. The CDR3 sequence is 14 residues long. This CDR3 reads CATSRDTGGGTQYF. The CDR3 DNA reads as TGTGCCACCAGCAGAGATACGGGCGGGGGGACCCAGTACTTC.

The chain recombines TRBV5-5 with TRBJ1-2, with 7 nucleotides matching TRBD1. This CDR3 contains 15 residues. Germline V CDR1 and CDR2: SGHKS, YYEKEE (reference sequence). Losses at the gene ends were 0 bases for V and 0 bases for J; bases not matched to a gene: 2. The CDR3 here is CASSLDRGTNYGYTF. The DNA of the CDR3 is TGTGCCAGCAGCTTGGACAGGGGAACTAACTATGGCTACACCTTC. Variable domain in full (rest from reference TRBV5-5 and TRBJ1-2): DAGVTQSPTHLIKTRGQQVTLRCSPISGHKSVSWYQQVLGQGPQFIFQYYEKEERGRGNFPDRFSARQFPNYSSELNVNALLLGDSALYLCASSLDRGTNYGYTFGSGTRLTVV.